This T cell receptor beta chain originates from a study of blood T cell repertoires in COVID-19. Background on the study: Sites across the United States, Italy and Spain contributed samples from acute and convalescent COVID-19.

Clinical histories supplied by participants themselves formed the basis of cohort assignment. In the source study's methods: Quantification of nucleated cells was approximated via reference gene primer amplification. Generated by immunoSEQ multiplex PCR, the TCRdb table keeps only in-frame clones and is missing some. V, J and clone size were drawn from that table, and D and trimming were deduced from the DNA. The sample holds over 200,000 clones; roughly 85% are singletons and the top ten take under 14%. V gave up 2 bases and J gave up 4 bases; unmatched junction bases: 8. The CDR3 spans 15 residues. Germline V lookup: CDR1 MDHEN, CDR2 SYDVKM.

Sample: PBMCs or T cells enriched from blood (not recorded which). This TCR derives from a man younger than 45 who had recovered from COVID-19. The gene calls are TRBV28 and TRBJ2-7; 7 nucleotides match TRBD2. The CDR3 bases are TGTGCCAGCAGTTTAGCCCGTGGGGGGGAGTACGAGCAGTACTTC. Translated: CASSLARGGEYEQYF.